This T cell receptor (beta chain) was identified during a study of cytomegalovirus exposure and HLA in healthy donors. Study-wide points: The study put 150 or so TCR beta chains on its list as cytomegalovirus-associated.

The table came from immunoSEQ multiplex PCR; TCRdb's copy has only in-frame clones and leaves some out. The table records 150,000 or so clones, roughly 83% of them present only once. Germline values: CDR1 SGHTA, CDR2 FQGTGA. The CDR3 loop spans 17 amino acids. Trimming took 5 bases from V and 4 from J; bases not matched to a gene: 7. Points on this clone: Its cognate antigen is unknown.

Sequencing used PBMCs. This sequence originates from a man aged 30 to 39 in good health and CMV-seropositive. J is TRBJ2-2 and V is TRBV7-3; 13 bases fit TRBD2. In DNA, the CDR3 is TGTGCCAGCAGCCCGGACCGGACTAGCGGGAGCACCGGGGAGCTGTTTTTT. It encodes CASSPDRTSGSTGELFF.